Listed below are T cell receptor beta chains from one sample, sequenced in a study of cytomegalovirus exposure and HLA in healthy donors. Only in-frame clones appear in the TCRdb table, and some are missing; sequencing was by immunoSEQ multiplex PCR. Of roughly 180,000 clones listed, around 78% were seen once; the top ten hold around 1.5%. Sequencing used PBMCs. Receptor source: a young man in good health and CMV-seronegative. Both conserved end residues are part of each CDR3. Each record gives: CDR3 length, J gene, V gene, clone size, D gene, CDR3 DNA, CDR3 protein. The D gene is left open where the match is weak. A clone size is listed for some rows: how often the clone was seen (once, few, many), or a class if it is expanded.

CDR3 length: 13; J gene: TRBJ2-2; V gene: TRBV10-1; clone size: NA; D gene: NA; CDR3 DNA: TGCGCCGGTGGCAAGACGAACACCGGGGAGCTGTTTTTT; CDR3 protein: CAGGKTNTGELFF
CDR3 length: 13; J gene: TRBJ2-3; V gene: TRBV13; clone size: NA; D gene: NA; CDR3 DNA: TGTGCCAGCAGCACCCCGACAACAGATACGCAGTATTTT; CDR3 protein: CASSTPTTDTQYF
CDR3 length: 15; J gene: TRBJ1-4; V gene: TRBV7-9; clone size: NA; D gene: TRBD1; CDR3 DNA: TGTGCCAGCGGACCCTCCGGGACAGGGGTAGAAAAACTGTTTTTT; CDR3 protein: CASGPSGTGVEKLFF
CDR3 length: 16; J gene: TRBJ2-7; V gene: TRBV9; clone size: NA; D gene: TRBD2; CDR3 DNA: TGTGCCAGCAGCGTAGAGGGTAGCGGGAGGTCGAACGAGCAGTACTTC; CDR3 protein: CASSVEGSGRSNEQYF
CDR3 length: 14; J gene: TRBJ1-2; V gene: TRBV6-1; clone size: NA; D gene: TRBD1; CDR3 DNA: TGCGCCGCTACCAGGGGGTTTAAGGACTATGGCTACACCTTC; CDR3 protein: CAATRGFKDYGYTF
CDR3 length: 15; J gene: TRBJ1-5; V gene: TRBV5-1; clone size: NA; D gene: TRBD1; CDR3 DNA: TGCGCCAGCAGCTTTGGAGGGACAGGAAATCAGCCCCAGCATTTT; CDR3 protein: CASSFGGTGNQPQHF
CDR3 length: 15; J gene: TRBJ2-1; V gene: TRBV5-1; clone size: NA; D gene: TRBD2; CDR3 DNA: TGCGCCAGCAGCGCCGGACTAGCGGTTTACAATGAGCAGTTCTTC; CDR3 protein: CASSAGLAVYNEQFF
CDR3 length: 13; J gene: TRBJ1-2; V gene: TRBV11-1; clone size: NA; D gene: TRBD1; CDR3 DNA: TGTGCCAGCAGCCCGGGACAGGGGTTAGGCTACACCTTC; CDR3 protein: CASSPGQGLGYTF
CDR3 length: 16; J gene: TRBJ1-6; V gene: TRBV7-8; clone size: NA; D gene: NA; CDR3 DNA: TGTGCCAGCAGCTTAGTTCCCAGCTCCTATAATTCACCCCTCCACTTT; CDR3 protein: CASSLVPSSYNSPLHF
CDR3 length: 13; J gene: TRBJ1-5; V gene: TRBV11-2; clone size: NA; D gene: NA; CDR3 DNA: TGTGCCAGCAGCGCAGGGCTCAATCAGCCCCAGCATTTT; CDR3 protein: CASSAGLNQPQHF
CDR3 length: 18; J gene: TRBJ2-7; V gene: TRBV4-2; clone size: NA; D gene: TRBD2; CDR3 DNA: TGTGCCAGCAGCCAAGGTACGGGGCTGGGCGGGAGTTCCTACGAGCAGTACTTC; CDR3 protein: CASSQGTGLGGSSYEQYF
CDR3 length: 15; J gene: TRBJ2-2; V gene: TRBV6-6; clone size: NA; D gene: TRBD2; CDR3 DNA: TGTGCCAGCAGCCCGAGCGGGAGGGGCACCGGGGAGCTGTTTTTT; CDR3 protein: CASSPSGRGTGELFF
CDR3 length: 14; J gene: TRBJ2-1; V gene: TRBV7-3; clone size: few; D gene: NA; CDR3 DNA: TGTGCCAGCAGCTTACGTCCGGGGGTGAATGAGCAGTTCTTC; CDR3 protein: CASSLRPGVNEQFF
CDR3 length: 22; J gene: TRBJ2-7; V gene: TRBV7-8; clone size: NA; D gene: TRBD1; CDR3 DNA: TGTGCCAGCAGCTTAGATCCCTACGAGGGACAGGACTACCACCTCTTATCCTACGAGCAGTACTTC; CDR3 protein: CASSLDPYEGQDYHLLSYEQYF
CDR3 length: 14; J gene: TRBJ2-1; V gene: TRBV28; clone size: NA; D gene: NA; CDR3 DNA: TGTGCCAGCAGTTTAGGAGGTTCCTACAATGAGCAGTTCTTC; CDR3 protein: CASSLGGSYNEQFF
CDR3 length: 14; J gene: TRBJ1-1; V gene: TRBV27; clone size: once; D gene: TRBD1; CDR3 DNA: TGTGCCAGCAGTCCTAGGGGGCGGAACACTGAAGCTTTCTTT; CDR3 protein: CASSPRGRNTEAFF
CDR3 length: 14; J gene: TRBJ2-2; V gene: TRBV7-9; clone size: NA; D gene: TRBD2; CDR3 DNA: TGTGCCAGCAGTTTACTCGGACTAGCCGGGGAGCTGTTTTTT; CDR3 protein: CASSLLGLAGELFF
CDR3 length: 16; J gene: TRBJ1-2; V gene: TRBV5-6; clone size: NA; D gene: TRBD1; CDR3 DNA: TGTGCCAGCAGCTTGGGGGCGACAGGGGGCCTCTATGGCTACACCTTC; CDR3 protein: CASSLGATGGLYGYTF
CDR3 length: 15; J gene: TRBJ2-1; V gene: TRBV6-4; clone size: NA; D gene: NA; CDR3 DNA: TGTGCCAGCAGTATCGGAGGGAAGGTTAACAATGAGCAGTTCTTC; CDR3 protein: CASSIGGKVNNEQFF
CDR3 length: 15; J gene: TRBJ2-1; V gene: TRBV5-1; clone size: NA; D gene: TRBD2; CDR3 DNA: TGCGCCAGCAGCTTGGGACTAGCGCAATACAATGAGCAGTTCTTC; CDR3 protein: CASSLGLAQYNEQFF
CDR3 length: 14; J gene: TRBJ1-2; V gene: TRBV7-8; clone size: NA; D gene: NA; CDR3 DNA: TGTGCCAGCAGCATCGGTCAGGGTAACTATGGCTACACCTTC; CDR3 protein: CASSIGQGNYGYTF
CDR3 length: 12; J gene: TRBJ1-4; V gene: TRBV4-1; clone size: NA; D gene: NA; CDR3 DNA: TGCGCCAGCAGCCTAGGGGGTGAAAAACTGTTTTTT; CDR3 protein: CASSLGGEKLFF